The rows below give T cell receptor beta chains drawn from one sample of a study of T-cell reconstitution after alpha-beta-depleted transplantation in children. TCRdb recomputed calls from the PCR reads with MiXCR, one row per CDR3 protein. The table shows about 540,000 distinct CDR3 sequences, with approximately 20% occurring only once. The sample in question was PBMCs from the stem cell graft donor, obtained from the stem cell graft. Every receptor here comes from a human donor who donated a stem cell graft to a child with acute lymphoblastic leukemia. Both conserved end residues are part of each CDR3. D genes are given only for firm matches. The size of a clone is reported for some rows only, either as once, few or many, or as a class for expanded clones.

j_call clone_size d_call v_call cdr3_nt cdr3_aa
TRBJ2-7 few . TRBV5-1 TGCGCCAGCAGCGCTGGGGTGGAGCAGTACTTC CASSAGVEQYF
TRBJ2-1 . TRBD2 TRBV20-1 TGCAGTGACCTGCCGGGACTAGCGGGAGGAAATGAGCAGTTCTTC CSDLPGLAGGNEQFF
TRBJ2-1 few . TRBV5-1 TGCGCCAGCAGCTTTTATACAGATTCGTACAATGAGCAGTTCTTC CASSFYTDSYNEQFF
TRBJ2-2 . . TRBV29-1 TGCAGCGTTGCCGGGGTGGCGGCGAACACCGGGGAGCTGTTTTTT CSVAGVAANTGELFF
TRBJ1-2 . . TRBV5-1 TGCGCCAGCAGCTTGGAGGCGGCCCCTAACTATGGCTACACCTTC CASSLEAAPNYGYTF
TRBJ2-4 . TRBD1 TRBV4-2 TGTGCCAGCAGCCAAGATTGGGTCCAGGGGGCGGACATTCAGTACTTC CASSQDWVQGADIQYF
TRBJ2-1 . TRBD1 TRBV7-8 TGTGCCAGCAGCTTCCACCGGGACAGGGCCTACAATGAGCAGTTCTTC CASSFHRDRAYNEQFF
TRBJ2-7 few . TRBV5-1 TGCGCCAGCAGCCCACCCGGGTTCGGCTCCTACGAGCAGTACTTC CASSPPGFGSYEQYF
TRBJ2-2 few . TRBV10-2 TGCGCCAGCAATCCAAGCGGGAACACCGGGGAGCTGTTTTTT CASNPSGNTGELFF
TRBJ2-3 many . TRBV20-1 TGCAGTGCTAGCCCCGGGGGCACAGATACGCAGTATTTT CSASPGGTDTQYF
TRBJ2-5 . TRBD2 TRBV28 TGTGCCAGCAGTTTTCCTTCGACTAGCGCGTACCAAGAGACCCAGTACTTC CASSFPSTSAYQETQYF
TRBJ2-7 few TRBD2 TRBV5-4 TGTGCCAGCAGCTTGGCAACGGGAGGGCTTGACGAGCAGTACTTC CASSLATGGLDEQYF
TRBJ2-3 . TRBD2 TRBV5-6 TGTGCCAGCAGCTTGGAACTAGCGGGACCAGGAGATACGCAGTATTTT CASSLELAGPGDTQYF
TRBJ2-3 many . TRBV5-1 TGCGCCAGCAGCTTAGGGCCGTCGGATACGCAGTATTTT CASSLGPSDTQYF
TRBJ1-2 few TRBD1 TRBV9 TGTGCCAGCACTGTGTCCGGGACAGCCATGTATGGCTACACCTTC CASTVSGTAMYGYTF
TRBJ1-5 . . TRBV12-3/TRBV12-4 TGTGCCAGCAGTTTAGGTGGAAAACAGCCGCAGCATTTT CASSLGGKQPQHF
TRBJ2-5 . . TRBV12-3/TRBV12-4 TGTGCCAGCCTAGGAGTAGAGACCCAGTACTTC CASLGVETQYF
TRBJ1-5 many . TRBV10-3 TGTGCCATCAGTGAGTCGATTGAGGTACGGCCCCAGCATTTT CAISESIEVRPQHF
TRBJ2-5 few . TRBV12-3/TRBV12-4 TGTGCCAGCAGTTCACAGGGGGGGCAAGAGACCCAGTACTTC CASSSQGGQETQYF
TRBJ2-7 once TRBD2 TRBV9 TGTGCCAGCAGCCCCCGAGGGAGGGGACCCTACGAGCAGTACTTC CASSPRGRGPYEQYF
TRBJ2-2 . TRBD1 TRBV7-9 TGTGCCAGCAGCCGGGACAGGCTAAACACCGGGGAGCTGTTTTTT CASSRDRLNTGELFF
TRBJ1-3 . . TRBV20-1 TGCAGTGCTCCAGACGGCTCTGGAAACACCATATATTTT CSAPDGSGNTIYF
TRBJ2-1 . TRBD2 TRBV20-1 TGCAGTGCTACTGCCAGCGGGAGACGGAATGAGCAGTTCTTC CSATASGRRNEQFF
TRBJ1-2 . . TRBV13 TGTGCCAGCAGCTTAGGCCCGGTCGGGGCCCAAGGCTATGGCTACACCTTC CASSLGPVGAQGYGYTF
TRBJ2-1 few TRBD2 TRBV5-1 TGCGCCAGCAGCTTCGGGCGGGAGAGGAAGAGTGAGCAGTTCTTC CASSFGRERKSEQFF
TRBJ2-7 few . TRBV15 TGTGCCACCAGCGGCCTCACTGGAACCAGCGCCTACGAGCAGTACTTC CATSGLTGTSAYEQYF
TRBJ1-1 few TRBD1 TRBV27 TGTGCCAGCAGTCCTCTCTTGCCGGGACAGAGAGTTGAAGCTTTCTTT CASSPLLPGQRVEAFF
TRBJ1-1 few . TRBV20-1 TGCAGTGCTAGAGATCACTGGGAGAGGTCGAACACTGAAGCTTTCTTT CSARDHWERSNTEAFF
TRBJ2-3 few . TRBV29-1 TGCAGCGTCTCTAGGTCCGGCACAGATACGCAGTATTTT CSVSRSGTDTQYF
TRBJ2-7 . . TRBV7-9 TGTGCCAGCAGCGTCCACTACCAGCAGTACTTC CASSVHYQQYF
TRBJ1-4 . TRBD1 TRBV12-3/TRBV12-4 TGTGCCACCTTGGACAGGGGGAAGTCAAAACTGTTTTTT CATLDRGKSKLFF
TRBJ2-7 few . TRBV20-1 TGCAGTGCTAGGTCGCTAGAGGTCCACGAGCAGTACTTC CSARSLEVHEQYF
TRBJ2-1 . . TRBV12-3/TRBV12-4 TGTGCCAGCAGTTCCGAGGATGAGCAGTTCTTC CASSSEDEQFF